A single sample is the source of the 6 T cell receptor beta chains below, sequenced in a study of response to subunit inactivated influenza vaccine. TCRdb re-analysed the RT-PCR reads in MiXCR, keeping a single row per CDR3 protein. The profile shows about 520,000 distinct CDR3 sequences, approximately 7.3% of them singletons. The sequencing used PBMCs from blood, collected less than 30 months after vaccination. The receptors originated from a man in his fifties or sixties who received an inactivated influenza vaccine.

As DNA, the CDR3 is TGTGCCACCCAAGCAGCGGGCGGACTTCGGGGCTATGGCTACACCTTC. Translated: CATQAAGGLRGYGYTF. The chain carries TRBV27 and TRBJ1-2; D remains ambiguous. CDR1 and CDR2 from the germline V gene are MNHEY and SMNVEV (reference sequence). The CDR3 extends over 16 amino acids. V dropped 10 bases and J dropped 4 bases, with 25 bases sitting between them.

Regarding this clonotype: This may stem from a read error, because a much larger clone lies one nucleotide away. This sequence joins TRBV4-1 and TRBJ2-5, with D tentatively TRBD2 (6 bases). CDR1 is MGHRA and CDR2 is YSYEKL in the germline V gene. CDR3 length equals 14 residues. The V end lost 3 bases, the J end lost 5 bases, and 13 bases lay between the germline ends. The CDR3 DNA is TGCGCCAGCAGCCAGGAGACTAGTAGGGAGACCCAGTACTTC. This encodes CASSQETSRETQYF.

The chain recombines TRBV12-3 or TRBV12-4 with TRBJ1-5; D is unresolved. Deletions cut 0 bases from V and 5 bases from J, with 8 bases between. CDR3 size: 14 residues. The CDR3 loop is CASSLAGRYQPQHF. The CDR3 coding sequence is TGTGCCAGCAGTTTAGCCGGTCGCTATCAGCCCCAGCATTTT.

This clonotype was recorded many times. This chain joins TRBV11-2 and TRBJ2-2; TRBD1 is a possible D gene (5 bases). The CDR3 sequence is 16 residues long. Trimming removed 5 bases at V and 6 bases at J, with 19 bases between. Germline lookup yields CDR1 SGHAT and CDR2 FQNNGV. For the CDR3, the DNA is TGTGCCAGCAGCAGAACCCGACCCAGGGTATCCGGGGAGCTGTTTTTT. Its translation: CASSRTRPRVSGELFF.

The rearrangement uses TRBV12-3 or TRBV12-4 and TRBJ1-6; D possibly corresponds to TRBD1 (6 bases). The V end was cut by 5 bases, the J end by 8 bases, with 7 bases between. The CDR3 covers 12 residues. CDR3 amino acids: CASSQGYSPLHF. CDR3 coding DNA: TGTGCCAGCAGTCAGGGGTATTCACCCCTCCACTTT.

This clonotype has only a few counts. The J gene is TRBJ1-4, the V gene TRBV12-3 or TRBV12-4, with 7 positions matching TRBD1. This CDR3 is built from 16 residues. J lost 5 bases, V lost 6 bases, and 12 bases had no gene match. The CDR3 nucleotides are TGTGCCAGCAGCCCTAATTATGGGACAGTGAATGAAAAACTGTTTTTT. This translates into CASSPNYGTVNEKLFF.